This T cell receptor (beta chain) was identified during a study of spatial heterogeneity in lung cancer. TCRdb re-called the 5' RACE reads through MiXCR, storing one row per CDR3 protein. The sample lists roughly 70,000 distinct CDR3 sequences, roughly 15% seen once, with roughly 7% in the top ten. As concerns this clonotype: The antigen is not known.

Overall study findings and caveats: Resection saw ubiquitous expanded tumor TCRs appear in blood more than follow-up did.

Documented time point: sample taken at primary tumor resection. Without sorting, whole RNA was sequenced from tumor, nontumor lung or frozen PBMC. The donors, around 72 patients with untreated early-stage non-small cell lung cancer, provided the samples. The CDR3 is made up of 15 amino acids. CDR1 is SGHRS, CDR2 YFSETQ, per germline. Unmatched junction bases numbered 10, after V lost 4 bases and J lost 7 bases. The clonotype was recovered from a male donor with early-stage non-small cell lung cancer. The sample in question was PBMCs, obtained at surgery. This rearrangement joins TRBV5-1 to TRBJ2-7; 11 bases align to TRBD2. CDR3 in amino acids: CASSQGTSGEREQYF. CDR3 nucleotides: TGCGCCAGCAGCCAAGGGACTAGCGGTGAGAGGGAGCAGTACTTC.